Each of the 27 T cell receptor beta chains below was sequenced from the same sample in a study of CD4+ T cells in melanoma. Generated by immunoSEQ multiplex PCR, the TCRdb table keeps only in-frame clones and is missing some. The repertoire holds about 54,000 clones, 55% to 75% seen once, with approximately 4.6% in the top ten. The specimen was tumor tissue. The receptor set was obtained from a human donor with melanoma.

This clone has a single count. The chain carries TRBV10-2 and TRBJ1-2, with 9 positions matching TRBD1. CDR1 and CDR2 from the germline V gene are WSHSY and SAAADI. J was trimmed by 5 bases and V by 8 bases; bases with no gene match: 6. CDR3 length: 13 residues. The CDR3 loop is CASGGTGSYGYTF. The DNA of the CDR3 is TGCGCCAGCGGTGGGACAGGGTCGTATGGCTACACCTTC.

The chain is built from TRBV9 and TRBJ2-7; D might be TRBD1 (5 bases). The CDR3 extends over 15 amino acids. The ends were cut back, 0 bases at V and 0 bases at J, with 10 bases in the middle. Germline CDR1 and CDR2: SGDLS and YYNGEE. CDR3 bases: TGTGCCAGCAGCGTAGCTGGCACAGGCTCCTACGAGCAGTACTTC. Amino acids: CASSVAGTGSYEQYF.

J is TRBJ1-1 and V is TRBV6-6; D gene unclear. Germline CDR1 and CDR2: MNHNY and SVGAGI (reference sequence). V lost 1 base and J lost 1, with 10 bases in between. The CDR3 is 15 amino acids. DNA of the CDR3: TGTGCCAGCAGTTACTGGGGAAACGCGAACACTGAAGCTTTCTTT. As protein: CASSYWGNANTEAFF.

V gene TRBV5-8 combines with J gene TRBJ2-7; D call uncertain. V was pared by 4 bases and J by 11 bases, with 13 bases between. This CDR3 comprises 11 residues. CDR1 and CDR2 (germline): SGHTS, YDEGEE. CDR3 sequence (DNA): TGTGCCAGCAGCGACAAGTCTGGCAAGTACTTC. It is translated as CASSDKSGKYF.

The chain uses TRBV18 and TRBJ2-3, with TRBD2 matching over 14 bases. The CDR3 sequence is 15 residues long. The germline gives CDR1 KGHSH, CDR2 LQKENI. Trimming took 5 bases from V and 5 from J; bases not matched to a gene: 3. The CDR3 protein is CASSSGTSGGDTQYF. CDR3 DNA sequence: TGTGCCAGCTCAAGCGGGACTAGCGGGGGAGATACGCAGTATTTT.

The V and J genes are TRBV4-3 and TRBJ2-7; maybe TRBD2 (6 bases). Germline V lookup: CDR1 LGHNA, CDR2 YSLEER. Trimming shortened V by 1 base and J by 1 base, and 11 bases separated the two germline ends. The CDR3 covers 15 residues. The CDR3 DNA is TGCGCCAGCAGCCAAGGGGTAGCGGTGTCCTACGAGCAGTACTTC. Amino acids: CASSQGVAVSYEQYF.

This clone appeared a single time. V usage is TRBV5-6 and J usage is TRBJ2-5, with TRBD2 matching over 8 bases. The CDR3 has 14 residues. V lost 5 bases and J lost 3; bases outside the gene matches: 6. CDR1 and CDR2 (germline): SGHDT, YYEEEE. This CDR3 is CASRLSGGKETQYF. The CDR3 DNA follows: TGTGCCAGCAGGTTAAGCGGGGGAAAAGAGACCCAGTACTTC.

In this sample, this clone turned up many times. The V call is TRBV5-1, the J call TRBJ1-1, with TRBD1 as a possible D gene (5 bases). Trimming removed 4 bases from V and 10 bases from J, with 14 bases in between. The germline V gene encodes CDR1 SGHRS and CDR2 YFSETQ. This CDR3 contains 12 residues. CDR3 in DNA: TGCGCCAGCAGCCCCGGGACGGTAGGAGCTTTCTTT. Protein: CASSPGTVGAFF.

The CDR3 coding sequence is TGTGCCACCAGGGACACAGGGGGCCATGGCTACACCTTC. Translation gives CATRDTGGHGYTF. The chain employs TRBV15 and TRBJ1-2; TRBD1 agrees at 9 bases. Unmatched junction bases numbered 5, after V lost 6 bases and J lost 6 bases. This CDR3 spans 13 amino acids. Germline V gene lookup returns CDR1 LNHNV and CDR2 YYDKDF (reference sequence).

The rearrangement uses TRBV7-9 and TRBJ2-7; TRBD1 matches 7 bases. The V gene's germline CDR1 is SEHNR and CDR2 FQNEAQ (reference sequence). V trimming: 5 bases; J trimming: 6 bases; junction bases outside the gene matches: 4. CDR3 length equals 12 residues. CDR3 nucleotides: TGTGCCAGCAGCCTCACAGGGGCCGAGCAGTACTTC. Translated: CASSLTGAEQYF.

The V gene is TRBV2, the J gene TRBJ2-5; D tentatively fits TRBD1 or TRBD2 (5 bases each). CDR1 and CDR2 from the germline V gene are SNHLY and FYNNEI. The CDR3 totals 14 residues. The ends were cut back, 6 bases at V and 1 base at J, with 12 bases in the middle. CDR3: CASRAGTGQETQYF. The CDR3 DNA reads as TGTGCCAGCAGGGCCGGGACCGGCCAAGAGACCCAGTACTTC.

This clone was counted ten times or more. V gene TRBV14 combines with J gene TRBJ1-4, with D uncertain. Looked up from germline, CDR1 is SGHDN and CDR2 is FVKESK. Trimming cost V 1 base and J 5 bases, with 11 bases left between them. This CDR3 has 15 amino acids. The CDR3 DNA reads as TGTGCCAGCAGCCAAGCCCAGGTTCCCAATGAAAAACTGTTTTTT. This codes for CASSQAQVPNEKLFF.

J is TRBJ2-1 and V is TRBV28; D may match TRBD1 or TRBD2 (5 bases each). V lost 2 bases to trimming and J lost 1 base, with 15 bases between them. CDR3 size: 17 residues. Germline CDR1 and CDR2: MDHEN and SYDVKM. The chain's CDR3 is CASSLGTWVGSYNEQFF. The CDR3 nucleotides are TGTGCCAGCAGTTTAGGGACGTGGGTTGGGTCCTACAATGAGCAGTTCTTC.

This chain links TRBV11-2 with TRBJ1-1; a weak D match, TRBD1 (6 bases). Trimming removed 5 bases from V and 0 bases from J, with 16 bases in between. There are 16 residues in the CDR3. From germline, CDR1 is SGHAT and CDR2 FQNNGV. CDR3 residues: CASSTPPGDMNTEAFF. CDR3 DNA sequence: TGTGCCAGCAGCACTCCCCCAGGGGACATGAACACTGAAGCTTTCTTT.

The chain has TRBV7-2 and TRBJ2-1; 8 nucleotides agree with TRBD1. This CDR3 region has 15 residues. Germline V CDR1 and CDR2: SGHTA, FQGNSA. V trimming: 6 bases; J trimming: 9 bases; junction bases outside the gene matches: 13. The CDR3 bases are TGTGCCAGCAGTGGTACAGGGGGGTACGTCGGTGAGCAGTTCTTC. Its translation is CASSGTGGYVGEQFF. Full variable domain (rest looked up from reference TRBV7-2 and TRBJ2-1): GAGVSQSPSNKVTEKGKDVELRCDPISGHTALYWYRQSLGQGLEFLIYFQGNSAPDKSGLPSDRFSAERTGGSVSTLTIQRTQQEDSAVYLCASSGTGGYVGEQFFGPGTRLTVL.

This clone was counted only a few times. J is TRBJ2-4 and V is TRBV5-1; D not certain. The CDR3 is made up of 15 amino acids. In germline, CDR1 is SGHRS, CDR2 YFSETQ. Trimming cost V 4 bases and J 9 bases, with 20 bases left between them. For the CDR3, the DNA is TGCGCCAGCAGCCCGTCTCGGGCCGCCAGGAGCATTCAGTACTTC. This codes for CASSPSRAARSIQYF.

The chain has TRBV6-5 and TRBJ1-2, with D possibly being TRBD1 (5 bases). The CDR3 totals 13 residues. CDR1 and CDR2 (germline): MNHEY, SVGAGI. Trimming stripped 3 bases from V and 4 bases from J, with 9 bases between. CDR3 DNA sequence: TGTGCCAGCAGTTATGACAGAGGCTATGGCTACACCTTC. It yields the protein CASSYDRGYGYTF.

V and J are TRBV7-6 and TRBJ2-2; maybe TRBD2 (6 bases). V lost 2 bases and J lost 2, with 18 bases in between. This CDR3 comprises 18 residues. Germline CDR1 is SGHVS and CDR2 is FNYEAQ. CDR3 protein: CASSLIFGTSLNTGELFF. The DNA of the CDR3 is TGTGCCAGCAGCTTAATTTTCGGTACTAGCCTTAACACCGGGGAGCTGTTTTTT.

The chain has TRBV2 and TRBJ2-3, with D hard to call. Germline V lookup: CDR1 SNHLY, CDR2 FYNNEI. This CDR3 contains 14 residues. Trimming took off 4 bases at V and 3 bases at J, with 11 bases between the two ends. This chain's CDR3 is CASSGYGVTDTQYF. The CDR3 DNA follows: TGTGCCAGCAGTGGTTACGGTGTGACAGATACGCAGTATTTT.

This rearrangement joins TRBV27 to TRBJ2-6; D is uncertain. V shed 6 bases and J shed 1 base, with 10 bases lying between them. Germline V gives CDR1 MNHEY, CDR2 SMNVEV (reference sequence). The CDR3 totals 15 residues. DNA of the CDR3: TGTGCCAGCAGACTTATTAGTTCTGGGGCCAACGTCCTGACTTTC. Its translation: CASRLISSGANVLTF.

The rearrangement joins TRBV11-2 to TRBJ2-7, with D uncertain. Looked up from germline, CDR1 is SGHAT and CDR2 is FQNNGV. The CDR3 length is 12 residues. Trimming took off 4 bases at V and 5 bases at J, with 9 bases between the two ends. The chain's CDR3 is CASSSQPHEQYF. The DNA of the CDR3 is TGTGCCAGCAGCTCGCAGCCCCACGAGCAGTACTTC.

The V and J genes are TRBV28 and TRBJ1-1; the D is unclear. The CDR3 is 15 residues long. Germline assignment: CDR1 MDHEN and CDR2 SYDVKM. The V gene lost 3 bases and the J gene lost 3 bases, with 14 bases spanning the gap. In DNA form, the CDR3 reads TGTGCCAGCAGTTTCGGCGGGAAATCGGACACTGAAGCTTTCTTT. Amino acid sequence: CASSFGGKSDTEAFF.

V is TRBV13 and J is TRBJ2-7, with a possible D match to TRBD1 (7 bases). With 4 bases removed from V and 1 base from J, the gap between germline ends came to 23 bases. The CDR3 is 18 amino acids. Germline loops: CDR1 PRHDT, CDR2 FYEKMQ (reference sequence). CDR3 bases: TGTGCCAGCAGCTACCCTCCCAGCCGACAGGGACTTTCCTACGAGCAGTACTTC. This translates into CASSYPPSRQGLSYEQYF. Variable domain in full (rest from reference TRBV13 and TRBJ2-7): AAGVIQSPRHLIKEKRETATLKCYPIPRHDTVYWYQQGPGQDPQFLISFYEKMQSDKGSIPDRFSAQQFSDYHSELNMSSLELGDSALYFCASSYPPSRQGLSYEQYFGPGTRLTVT.

This chain links TRBV29-1 with TRBJ2-5; D is possibly TRBD2 (5 bases). Germline CDR1 is SQVTM and CDR2 is ANQGSEA. V dropped 4 bases and J dropped 7 bases, with 16 bases sitting between them. CDR3 size: 13 residues. In DNA form, the CDR3 reads TGCAGCGTTGGGCCCTTTACCGCGGGGACCCAGTACTTC. Protein sequence: CSVGPFTAGTQYF. Full variable domain (outside the CDR3, taken from reference TRBV29-1 and TRBJ2-5): SAVISQKPSRDICQRGTSLTIQCQVDSQVTMMFWYRQQPGQSLTLIATANQGSEATYESGFVIDKFPISRPNLTFSTLTVSNMSPEDSSIYLCSVGPFTAGTQYFGPGTRLLVL.

V and J are TRBV27 and TRBJ1-2; maybe TRBD1 (5 bases). Germline V gives CDR1 MNHEY, CDR2 SMNVEV (reference sequence). V lost 7 bases to trimming and J lost 0 bases, with 12 bases between them. This CDR3 is 14 amino acids long. The CDR3 DNA is TGTGCCAGCACGTCGGGGGGTGCTAACTATGGCTACACCTTC. This sequence encodes CASTSGGANYGYTF.

V and J are TRBV19 and TRBJ1-6; the D is unclear. Germline CDR1 is LNHDA and CDR2 is SQIVND (reference sequence). This CDR3 comprises 14 residues. Trimming removed 4 bases at V and 5 bases at J, with 9 bases between. In nucleotides, the CDR3 is TGTGCCAGTAGTACAAGACGGGATAATTCACCCCTCCACTTT. Translated, it gives CASSTRRDNSPLHF.

The rearrangement uses TRBV5-1 and TRBJ2-7; the D call may be TRBD1 or TRBD2 (5 bases each). V lost 0 bases and J lost 5, with 9 bases in between. This CDR3 has 13 amino acids. Looked up from germline, CDR1 is SGHRS and CDR2 is YFSETQ. The chain's CDR3 is CASSLGGINEQYF. As DNA, the CDR3 is TGCGCCAGCAGCTTGGGGGGGATCAACGAGCAGTACTTC.